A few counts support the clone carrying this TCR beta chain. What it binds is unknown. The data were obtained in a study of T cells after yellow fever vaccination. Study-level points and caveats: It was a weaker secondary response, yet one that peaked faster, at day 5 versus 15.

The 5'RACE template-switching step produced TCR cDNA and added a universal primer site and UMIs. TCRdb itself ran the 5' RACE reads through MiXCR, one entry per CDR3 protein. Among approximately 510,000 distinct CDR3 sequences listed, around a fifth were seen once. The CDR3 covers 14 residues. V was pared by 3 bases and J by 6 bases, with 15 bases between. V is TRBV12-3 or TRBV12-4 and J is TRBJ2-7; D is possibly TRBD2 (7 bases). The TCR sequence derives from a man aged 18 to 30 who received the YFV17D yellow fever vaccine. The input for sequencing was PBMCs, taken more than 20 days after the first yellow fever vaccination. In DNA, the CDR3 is TGTGCCAGCAGTTTTGGGGGGGGCGAATCCGAGCAGTACTTC. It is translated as CASSFGGGESEQYF.